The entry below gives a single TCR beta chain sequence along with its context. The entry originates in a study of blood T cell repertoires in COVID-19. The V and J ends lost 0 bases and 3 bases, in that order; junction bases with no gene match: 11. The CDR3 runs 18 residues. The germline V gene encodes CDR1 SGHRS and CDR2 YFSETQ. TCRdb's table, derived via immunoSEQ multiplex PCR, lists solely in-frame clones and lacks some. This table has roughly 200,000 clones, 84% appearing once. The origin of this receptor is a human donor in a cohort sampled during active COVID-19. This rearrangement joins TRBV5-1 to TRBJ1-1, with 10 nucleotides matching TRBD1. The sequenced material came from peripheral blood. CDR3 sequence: CASSLAAGQGVFDTEAFF. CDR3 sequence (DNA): TGCGCCAGCAGCTTGGCGGCAGGACAGGGGGTTTTCGACACTGAAGCTTTCTTT.